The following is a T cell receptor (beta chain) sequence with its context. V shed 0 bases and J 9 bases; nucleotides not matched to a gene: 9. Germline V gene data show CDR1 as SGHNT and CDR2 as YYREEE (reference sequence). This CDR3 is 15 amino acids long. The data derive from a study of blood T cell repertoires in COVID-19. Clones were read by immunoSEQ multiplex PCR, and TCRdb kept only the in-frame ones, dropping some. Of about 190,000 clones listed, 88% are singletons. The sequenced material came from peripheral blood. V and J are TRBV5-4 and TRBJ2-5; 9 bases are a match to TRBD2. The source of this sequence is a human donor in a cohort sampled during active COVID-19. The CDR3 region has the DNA TGTGCCAGCAGCTTGGACCAAGCGGGGGGAGGGGCCCAGTACTTC. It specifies CASSLDQAGGGAQYF.